A single TCR beta chain is shown here with its context. The data belong to a study of blood T cell repertoires in COVID-19. Study-wide context: Nucleic acid was either cDNA or gDNA, and it came from T cells, B-cell-depleted T cells, or PBMCs.

Data came from immunoSEQ multiplex PCR; TCRdb stores just in-frame clones and leaves some out. This sample carries about 140,000 clones, about 87% of them seen once, and the ten largest clones take approximately 2.5%. Germline lookup yields CDR1 SGHDN and CDR2 FVKESK. The CDR3 is 18 residues long. V was clipped by 1 base and J by 1 base, with 19 bases between them. This receptor was obtained from a human donor with COVID-19, enrolled during active disease. The donor label of this sample is uncertain. The J gene is TRBJ2-5, the V gene TRBV14; a weak D match, TRBD2 (6 bases). Sequenced: peripheral blood. DNA of the CDR3: TGTGCCAGCAGCCAAGGCGGGACTGTAAGCAATTTCCAAGAGACCCAGTACTTC. Translation gives CASSQGGTVSNFQETQYF.